This entry lists 5 T cell receptor beta chains sequenced from one sample in a study of blood T cell repertoires in COVID-19. The repertoire was sequenced with immunoSEQ multiplex PCR; TCRdb's copy has only in-frame clones and lacks some. This repertoire shows 200,000 to 300,000 clones, roughly 81% found once; its top ten account for around 7.5%. The source material was peripheral blood. The receptors were sampled from a woman older than 75 with COVID-19, enrolled during active disease.

The chain uses TRBV18 and TRBJ2-2; 9 nucleotides match TRBD2. There are 13 residues in the CDR3. J was trimmed by 6 bases and V by 6 bases; bases with no gene match: 2. Germline CDR1 KGHSH, CDR2 LQKENI. Here the CDR3 reads CASSGTSSGELFF. The CDR3, as DNA: TGTGCCAGCTCGGGGACTAGCTCCGGGGAGCTGTTTTTT.

This clone is a singleton in its sample. The rearrangement links TRBV6-5 to TRBJ1-2, with D maybe TRBD1 (5 bases). The germline gives CDR1 MNHEY, CDR2 SVGAGI. The V end lost 7 bases, the J end lost 7 bases, and 16 bases lay between the germline ends. The CDR3 totals 13 residues. The CDR3 is CASTPGHPLGYTF. The CDR3 DNA sequence: TGTGCCAGCACCCCCGGACACCCCCTTGGCTACACCTTC.

The chain carries TRBV7-2 and TRBJ1-5; D is possibly TRBD1 (6 bases). Per germline, CDR1 SGHTA and CDR2 FQGNSA. The CDR3 has 15 residues. The V and J ends lost 1 base and 4 bases respectively, with 11 bases between them. The CDR3 nucleotides read TGTGCCAGCAGCTTAGGGTCAGGGACAAATCAGCCCCAGCATTTT. Protein sequence: CASSLGSGTNQPQHF.

This clone was observed a single time. The V and J genes are TRBV27 and TRBJ2-1, with TRBD2 identical over 13 bases. This CDR3 spans 18 amino acids. Trimming at V came to 2 bases and at J to 6 bases, leaving 10 bases not matched to a gene. Germline loops: CDR1 MNHEY, CDR2 SMNVEV (reference sequence). CDR3 protein: CASSLGGTSGNKGNEQFF. DNA of the CDR3: TGTGCCAGCAGTTTAGGCGGGACTAGCGGGAATAAGGGCAATGAGCAGTTCTTC.

This clone appeared a few times. The chain couples TRBV6-6 to TRBJ2-1, with TRBD1 identical over 10 bases. V lost 2 bases, J lost 5 bases, and 6 bases stayed unmatched. This CDR3 comprises 16 residues. The germline V gene has CDR1 MNHNY and CDR2 SVGAGI (reference sequence). DNA of the CDR3: TGTGCCAGCAGTTACACGGGACAGGGGATAAACAATGAGCAGTTCTTC. This gives the protein CASSYTGQGINNEQFF.